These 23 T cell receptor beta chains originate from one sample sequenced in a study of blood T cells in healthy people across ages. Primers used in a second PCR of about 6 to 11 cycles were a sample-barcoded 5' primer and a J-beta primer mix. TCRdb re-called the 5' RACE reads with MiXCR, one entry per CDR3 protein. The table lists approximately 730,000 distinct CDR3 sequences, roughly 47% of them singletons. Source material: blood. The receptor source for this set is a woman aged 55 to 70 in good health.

CDR3 nucleotides: TGTGCCAGCAGTTTATCAACAGGCGGAGACTCCGAGCAGTACTTC. It is translated as CASSLSTGGDSEQYF. The chain employs TRBV27 and TRBJ2-4; D perhaps matches TRBD1 (5 bases). Gene TRBJ2-7 matches the end of the DNA better, so the J call may be wrong. The length of the CDR3 is 15 residues. From germline, CDR1 is MNHEY and CDR2 SMNVEV (reference sequence).

The CDR3 reads CASSPRGGENTGELFF. The CDR3 DNA sequence: TGTGCCAGCAGCCCCCGGGGCGGAGAGAACACCGGGGAGCTGTTTTTT. The chain recombines TRBV7-9 with TRBJ2-2, with D perhaps being TRBD1 or TRBD2 (5 bases each). Between the trimmed V and J ends, which lost 5 bases and 1 base, there was a span of 14 bases. This CDR3 contains 16 residues. The germline gives CDR1 SEHNR, CDR2 FQNEAQ (reference sequence).

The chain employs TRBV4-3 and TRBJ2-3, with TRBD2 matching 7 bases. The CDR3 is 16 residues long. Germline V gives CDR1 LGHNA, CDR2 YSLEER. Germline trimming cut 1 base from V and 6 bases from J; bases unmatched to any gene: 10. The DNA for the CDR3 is TGCGCCAGCAGCCAAGTCTATTCGGGGGGAGGGGATACGCAGTATTTT. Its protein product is CASSQVYSGGGDTQYF.

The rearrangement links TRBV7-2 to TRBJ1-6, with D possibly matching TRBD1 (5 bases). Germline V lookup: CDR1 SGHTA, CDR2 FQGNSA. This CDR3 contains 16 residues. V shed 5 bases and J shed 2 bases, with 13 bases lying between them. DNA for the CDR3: TGTGCCAGCAGCGGTGGCGGGGGGGCCTATAATTCACCCCTCCACTTT. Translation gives CASSGGGGAYNSPLHF.

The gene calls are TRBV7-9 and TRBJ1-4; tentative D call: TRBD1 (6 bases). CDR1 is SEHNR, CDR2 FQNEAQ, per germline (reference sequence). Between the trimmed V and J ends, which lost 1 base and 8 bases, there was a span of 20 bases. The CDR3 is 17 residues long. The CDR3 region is CASSLDHSQGLDEKLFF. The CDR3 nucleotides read TGTGCCAGCAGCTTAGATCATTCACAGGGCTTGGACGAAAAACTGTTTTTT.

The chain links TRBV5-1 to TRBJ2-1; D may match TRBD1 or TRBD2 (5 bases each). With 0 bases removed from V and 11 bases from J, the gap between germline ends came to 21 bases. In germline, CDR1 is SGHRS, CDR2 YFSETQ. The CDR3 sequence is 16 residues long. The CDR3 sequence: CASSLAEEGWVGKQFF. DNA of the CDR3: TGCGCCAGCAGCTTGGCCGAAGAGGGGTGGGTGGGTAAGCAGTTCTTC.

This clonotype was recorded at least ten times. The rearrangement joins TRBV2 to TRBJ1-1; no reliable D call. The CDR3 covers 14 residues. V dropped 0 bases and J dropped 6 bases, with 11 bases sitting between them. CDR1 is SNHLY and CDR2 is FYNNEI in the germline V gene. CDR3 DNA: TGTGCCAGCAGTGAAGCGGGTTTAGGCGCTGAAGCTTTCTTT. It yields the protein CASSEAGLGAEAFF.

Here the CDR3 DNA reads TGTGCCAGCAGCCCACGGATCATGGGGGACGAGCAGTACTTC. Protein product: CASSPRIMGDEQYF. J is TRBJ2-5 and V is TRBV11-2; possibly TRBD1 or TRBD2 for D (5 bases each). The J call may be mistaken, given a closer DNA end match to TRBJ2-7. The germline V gene has CDR1 SGHAT and CDR2 FQNNGV. This CDR3 contains 14 residues.

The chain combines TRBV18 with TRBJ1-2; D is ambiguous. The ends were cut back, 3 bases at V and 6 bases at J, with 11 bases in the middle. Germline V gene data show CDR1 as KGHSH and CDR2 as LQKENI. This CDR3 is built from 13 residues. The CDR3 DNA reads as TGTGCCAGCTCACCTAGGGTTACTGATGGCTACACCTTC. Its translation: CASSPRVTDGYTF.

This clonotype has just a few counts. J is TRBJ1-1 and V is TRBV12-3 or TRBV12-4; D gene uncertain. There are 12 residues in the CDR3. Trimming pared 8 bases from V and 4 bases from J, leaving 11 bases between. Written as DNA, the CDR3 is TGTGCCAGCTACGCTTCGGGCACTGAAGCTTTCTTT. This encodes CASYASGTEAFF.

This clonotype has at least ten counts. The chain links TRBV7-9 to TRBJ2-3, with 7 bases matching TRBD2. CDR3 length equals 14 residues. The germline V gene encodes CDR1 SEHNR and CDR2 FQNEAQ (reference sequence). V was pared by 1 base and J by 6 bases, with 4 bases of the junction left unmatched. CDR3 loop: CASSLGTSEDTQYF. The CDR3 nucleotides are TGTGCCAGCAGCTTAGGAACTAGCGAGGATACGCAGTATTTT.

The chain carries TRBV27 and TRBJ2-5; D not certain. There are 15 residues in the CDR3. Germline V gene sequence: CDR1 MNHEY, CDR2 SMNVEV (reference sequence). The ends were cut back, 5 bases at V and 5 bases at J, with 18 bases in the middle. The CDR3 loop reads CASSPIVSGDETQYF. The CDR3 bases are TGTGCCAGCAGTCCCATAGTATCGGGCGATGAGACCCAGTACTTC.

The CDR3 DNA sequence: TGTGCCAGCAGTGGCAGGACAGGGTTGGACATTCAGTACTTC. As protein: CASSGRTGLDIQYF. This chain uses TRBV27 with TRBJ2-4; TRBD1 aligns across 8 bases. The germline V gene encodes CDR1 MNHEY and CDR2 SMNVEV (reference sequence). This CDR3 contains 14 residues. Trimming at V came to 5 bases and at J to 8 bases, leaving 8 bases not matched to a gene.

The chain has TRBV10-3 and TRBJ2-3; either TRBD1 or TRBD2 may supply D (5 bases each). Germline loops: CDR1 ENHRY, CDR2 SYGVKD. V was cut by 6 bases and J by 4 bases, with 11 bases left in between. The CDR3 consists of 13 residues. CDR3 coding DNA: TGTGCCATCAGCCCGGGGCAGGCAGATACGCAGTATTTT. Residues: CAISPGQADTQYF.

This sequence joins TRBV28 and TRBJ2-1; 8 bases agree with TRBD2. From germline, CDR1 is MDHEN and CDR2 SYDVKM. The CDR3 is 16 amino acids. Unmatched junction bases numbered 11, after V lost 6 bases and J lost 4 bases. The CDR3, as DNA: TGTGCCAGCAGCTCTCACATCGAGCGGGAGTACAATGAGCAGTTCTTC. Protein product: CASSSHIEREYNEQFF.

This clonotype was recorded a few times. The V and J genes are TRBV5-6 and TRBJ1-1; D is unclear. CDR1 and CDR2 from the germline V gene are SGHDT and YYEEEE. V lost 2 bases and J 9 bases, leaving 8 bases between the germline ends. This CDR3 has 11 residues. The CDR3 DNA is TGTGCCAGCAGCTTAGGACGTCAAGCTTTCTTT. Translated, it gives CASSLGRQAFF.

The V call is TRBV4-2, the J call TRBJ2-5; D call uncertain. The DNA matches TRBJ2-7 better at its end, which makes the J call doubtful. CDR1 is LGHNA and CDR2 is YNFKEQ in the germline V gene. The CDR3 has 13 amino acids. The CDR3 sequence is CASSQATLDEQYF. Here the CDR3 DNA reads TGTGCCAGCAGCCAAGCTACTCTAGACGAGCAGTACTTC.

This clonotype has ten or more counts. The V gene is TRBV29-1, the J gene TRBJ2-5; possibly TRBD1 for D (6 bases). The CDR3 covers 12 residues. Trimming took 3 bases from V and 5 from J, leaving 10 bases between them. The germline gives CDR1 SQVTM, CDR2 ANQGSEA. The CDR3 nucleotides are TGCAGCGTTGAGTCGCAGGGGGAGACCCAGTACTTC. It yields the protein CSVESQGETQYF.

The CDR3 DNA follows: TGTGCCAGCAGTTCACAAGGGAATACGAATTGGTATGGCTACACCTTC. Protein: CASSSQGNTNWYGYTF. V gene TRBV28 combines with J gene TRBJ1-2; no reliable D call. Deletions cut 4 bases from V and 5 bases from J, with 20 bases between. The germline CDR1 and CDR2 sequences are MDHEN and SYDVKM. The CDR3 consists of 16 residues.

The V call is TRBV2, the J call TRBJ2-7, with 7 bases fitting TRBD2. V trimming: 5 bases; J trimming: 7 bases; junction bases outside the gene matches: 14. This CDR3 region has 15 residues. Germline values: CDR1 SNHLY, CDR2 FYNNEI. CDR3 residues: CASSSGRAGINEQYF. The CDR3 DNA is TGTGCCAGCAGTTCGGGACGAGCGGGGATCAATGAGCAGTACTTC.

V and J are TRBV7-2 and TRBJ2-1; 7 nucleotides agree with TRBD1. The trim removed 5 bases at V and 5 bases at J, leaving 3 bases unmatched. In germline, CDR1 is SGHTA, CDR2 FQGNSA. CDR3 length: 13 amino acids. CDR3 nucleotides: TGTGCCAGCAGCCGTCAGGGGGACAATGAGCAGTTCTTC. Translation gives CASSRQGDNEQFF.

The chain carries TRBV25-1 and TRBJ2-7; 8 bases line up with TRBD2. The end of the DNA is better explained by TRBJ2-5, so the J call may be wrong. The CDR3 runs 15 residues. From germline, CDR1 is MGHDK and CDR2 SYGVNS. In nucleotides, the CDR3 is TGTGCCAGCAGTGAACGGGAGCGGGGGAGAGGGACCCAGTACTTC. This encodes CASSERERGRGTQYF.

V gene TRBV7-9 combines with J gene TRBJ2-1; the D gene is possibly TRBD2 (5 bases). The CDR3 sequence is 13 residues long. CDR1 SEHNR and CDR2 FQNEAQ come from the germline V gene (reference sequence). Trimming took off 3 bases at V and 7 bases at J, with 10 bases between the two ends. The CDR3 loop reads CASSFHGSNEQFF. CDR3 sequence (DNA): TGTGCCAGCAGCTTCCATGGGAGTAATGAGCAGTTCTTC.